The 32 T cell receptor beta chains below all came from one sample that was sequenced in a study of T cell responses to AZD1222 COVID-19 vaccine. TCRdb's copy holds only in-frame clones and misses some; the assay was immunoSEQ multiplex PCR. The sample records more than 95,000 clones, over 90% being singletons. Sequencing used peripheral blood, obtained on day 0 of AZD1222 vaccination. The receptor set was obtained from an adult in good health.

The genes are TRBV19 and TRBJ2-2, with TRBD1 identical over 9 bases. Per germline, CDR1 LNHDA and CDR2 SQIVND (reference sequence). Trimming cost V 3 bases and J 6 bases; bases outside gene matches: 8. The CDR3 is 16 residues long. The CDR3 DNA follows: TGTGCCAGTAGTATGGGTACGACAGGGGGGGCCGGGGAGCTGTTTTTT. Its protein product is CASSMGTTGGAGELFF.

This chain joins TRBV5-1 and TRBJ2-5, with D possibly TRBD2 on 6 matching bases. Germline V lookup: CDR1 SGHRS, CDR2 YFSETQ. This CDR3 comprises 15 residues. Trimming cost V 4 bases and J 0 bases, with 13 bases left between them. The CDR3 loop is CASSPAGPHQETQYF. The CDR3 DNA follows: TGCGCCAGCAGCCCGGCGGGACCGCACCAAGAGACCCAGTACTTC.

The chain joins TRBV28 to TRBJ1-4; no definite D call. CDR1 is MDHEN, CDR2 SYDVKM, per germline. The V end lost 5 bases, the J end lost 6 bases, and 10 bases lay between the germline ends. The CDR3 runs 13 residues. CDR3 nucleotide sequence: TGTGCCAGCAGTACCCAGGACTATGAAAAACTGTTTTTT. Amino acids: CASSTQDYEKLFF.

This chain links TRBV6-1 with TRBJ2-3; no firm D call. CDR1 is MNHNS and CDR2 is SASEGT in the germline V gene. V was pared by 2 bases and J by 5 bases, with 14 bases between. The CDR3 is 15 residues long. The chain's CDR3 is CASSEYAPRGDTQYF. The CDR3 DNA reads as TGTGCCAGCAGTGAATATGCCCCCCGAGGAGATACGCAGTATTTT.

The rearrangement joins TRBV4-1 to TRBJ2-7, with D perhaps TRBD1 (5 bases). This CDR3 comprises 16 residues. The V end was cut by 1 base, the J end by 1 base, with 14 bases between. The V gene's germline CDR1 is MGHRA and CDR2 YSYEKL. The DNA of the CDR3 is TGCGCCAGCAGCCAAGGTCAGGGAACCTGGTCCTACGAGCAGTACTTC. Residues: CASSQGQGTWSYEQYF.

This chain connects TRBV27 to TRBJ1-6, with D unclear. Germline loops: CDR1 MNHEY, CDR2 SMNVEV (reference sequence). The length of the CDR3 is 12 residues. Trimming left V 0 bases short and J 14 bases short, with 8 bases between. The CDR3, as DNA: TGTGCCAGCAGTTTATCGACGGGAGCCCTCCACTTT. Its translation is CASSLSTGALHF.

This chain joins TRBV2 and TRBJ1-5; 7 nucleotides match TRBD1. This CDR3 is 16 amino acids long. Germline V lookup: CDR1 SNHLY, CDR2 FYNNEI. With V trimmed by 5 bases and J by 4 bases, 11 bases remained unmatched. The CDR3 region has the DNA TGTGCCAGCAGTAGACAGGGCCTGGTAGGAAATCAGCCCCAGCATTTT. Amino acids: CASSRQGLVGNQPQHF.

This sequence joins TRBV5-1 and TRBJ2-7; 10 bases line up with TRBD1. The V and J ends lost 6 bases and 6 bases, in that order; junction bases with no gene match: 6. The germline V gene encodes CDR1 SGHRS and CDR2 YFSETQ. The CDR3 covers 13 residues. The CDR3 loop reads CASTRQGASEQYF. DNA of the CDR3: TGCGCCAGCACCCGACAGGGGGCAAGCGAGCAGTACTTC. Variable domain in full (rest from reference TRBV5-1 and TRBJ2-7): KAGVTQTPRYLIKTRGQQVTLSCSPISGHRSVSWYQQTPGQGLQFLFEYFSETQRNKGNFPGRFSGRQFSNSRSEMNVSTLELGDSALYLCASTRQGASEQYFGPGTRLTVT.

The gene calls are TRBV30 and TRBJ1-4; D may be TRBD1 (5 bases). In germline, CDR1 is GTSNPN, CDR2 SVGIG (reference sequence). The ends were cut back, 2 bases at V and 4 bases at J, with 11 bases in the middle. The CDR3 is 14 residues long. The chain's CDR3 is CAWSPGTFNEKLFF. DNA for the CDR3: TGTGCCTGGAGTCCCGGGACGTTTAATGAAAAACTGTTTTTT.

In DNA, the CDR3 is TGTGCCAGCTCACCATCTCTAGCGGAGAACACCGGGGAGCTGTTTTTT. Residues: CASSPSLAENTGELFF. This chain joins TRBV18 and TRBJ2-2; 7 bases are shared with TRBD2. This CDR3 has 16 amino acids. The germline V gene has CDR1 KGHSH and CDR2 LQKENI. Trimming at V came to 2 bases and at J to 1 base, leaving 4 bases not matched to a gene.

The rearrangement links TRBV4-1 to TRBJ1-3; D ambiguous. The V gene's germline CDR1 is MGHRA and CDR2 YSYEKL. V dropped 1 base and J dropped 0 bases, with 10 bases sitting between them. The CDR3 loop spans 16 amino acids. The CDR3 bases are TGCGCCAGCAGCCAAGGACAACAGAGCTCTGGAAACACCATATATTTT. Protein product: CASSQGQQSSGNTIYF.

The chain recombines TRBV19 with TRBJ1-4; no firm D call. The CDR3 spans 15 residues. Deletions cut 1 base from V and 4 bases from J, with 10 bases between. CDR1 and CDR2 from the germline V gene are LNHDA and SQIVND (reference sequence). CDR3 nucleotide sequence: TGTGCCAGTAGTATAGTGGGAGCCGGTAATGAAAAACTGTTTTTT. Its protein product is CASSIVGAGNEKLFF.

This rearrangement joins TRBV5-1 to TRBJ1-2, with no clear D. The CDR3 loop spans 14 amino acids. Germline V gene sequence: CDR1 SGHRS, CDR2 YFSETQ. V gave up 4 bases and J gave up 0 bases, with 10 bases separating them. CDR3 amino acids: CASSLRTANYGYTF. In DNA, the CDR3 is TGCGCCAGCAGCCTACGGACGGCTAACTATGGCTACACCTTC.

CDR3 region: CASSLGGTNTGELFF. CDR3 sequence (DNA): TGCGCCAGCAGCTTGGGGGGTACCAACACCGGGGAGCTGTTTTTT. The J gene is TRBJ2-2, the V gene TRBV5-1, with unresolved D. The CDR3 sequence is 15 residues long. Trimming shortened V by 0 bases and J by 2 bases, and 8 bases separated the two germline ends. Per germline, CDR1 SGHRS and CDR2 YFSETQ.

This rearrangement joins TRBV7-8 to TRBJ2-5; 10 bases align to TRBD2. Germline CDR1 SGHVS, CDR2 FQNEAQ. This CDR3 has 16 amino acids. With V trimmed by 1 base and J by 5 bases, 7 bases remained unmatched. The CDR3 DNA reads TGTGCCAGCAGCTTAGTACTAGCGGGATCAGGGGAGACCCAGTACTTC. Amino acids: CASSLVLAGSGETQYF. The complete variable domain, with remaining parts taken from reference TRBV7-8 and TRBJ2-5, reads GAGVSQSPRYKVAKRGQDVALRCDPISGHVSLFWYQQALGQGPEFLTYFQNEAQLDKSGLPSDRFFAERPEGSVSTLKIQRTQQEDSAVYLCASSLVLAGSGETQYFGPGTRLLVL.

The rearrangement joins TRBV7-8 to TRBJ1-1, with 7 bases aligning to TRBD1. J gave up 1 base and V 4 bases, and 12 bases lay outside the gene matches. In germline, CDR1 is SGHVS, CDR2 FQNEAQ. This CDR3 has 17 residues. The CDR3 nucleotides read TGTGCCAGCAGCTCCGACAGGGACACCTCACCGAACACTGAAGCTTTCTTT. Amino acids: CASSSDRDTSPNTEAFF.

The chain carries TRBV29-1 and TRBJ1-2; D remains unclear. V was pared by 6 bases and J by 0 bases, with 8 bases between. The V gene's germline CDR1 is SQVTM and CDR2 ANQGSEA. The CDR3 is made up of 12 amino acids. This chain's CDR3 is CSVGFSNYGYTF. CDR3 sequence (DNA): TGCAGCGTAGGGTTTTCTAACTATGGCTACACCTTC.

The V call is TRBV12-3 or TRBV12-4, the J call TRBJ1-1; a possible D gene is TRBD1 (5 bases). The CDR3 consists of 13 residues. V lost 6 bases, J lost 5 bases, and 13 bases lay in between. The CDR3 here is CASSPTGPTEAFF. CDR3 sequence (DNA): TGTGCCAGCAGCCCGACGGGACCTACTGAAGCTTTCTTT.

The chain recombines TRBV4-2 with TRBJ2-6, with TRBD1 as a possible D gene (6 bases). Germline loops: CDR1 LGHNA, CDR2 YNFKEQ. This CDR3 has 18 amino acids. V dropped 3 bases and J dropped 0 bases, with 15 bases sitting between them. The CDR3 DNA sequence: TGTGCCAGCAGCCAGTCCAACAGGGTAGGCTCTGGGGCCAACGTCCTGACTTTC. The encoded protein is CASSQSNRVGSGANVLTF.

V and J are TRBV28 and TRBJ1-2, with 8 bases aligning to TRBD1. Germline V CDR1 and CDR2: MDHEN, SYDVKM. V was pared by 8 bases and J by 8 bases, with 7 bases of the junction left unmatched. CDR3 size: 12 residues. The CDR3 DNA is TGTGCCAGCCTACGGACAGGGTACGGCTACACCTTC. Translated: CASLRTGYGYTF.

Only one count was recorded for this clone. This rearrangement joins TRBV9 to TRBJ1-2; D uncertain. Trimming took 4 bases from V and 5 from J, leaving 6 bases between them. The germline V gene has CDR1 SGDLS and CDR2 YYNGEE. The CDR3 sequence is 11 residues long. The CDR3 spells CASSHSYGYTF. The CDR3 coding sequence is TGTGCCAGCAGCCACTCTTATGGCTACACCTTC.

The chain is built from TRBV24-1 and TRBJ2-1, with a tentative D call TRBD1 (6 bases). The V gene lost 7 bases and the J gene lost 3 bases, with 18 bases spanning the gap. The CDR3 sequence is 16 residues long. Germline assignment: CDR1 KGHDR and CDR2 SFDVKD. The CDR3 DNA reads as TGTGCCACCAGCGAAAAAGGGCAGGGGTTCTACAATGAGCAGTTCTTC. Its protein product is CATSEKGQGFYNEQFF.

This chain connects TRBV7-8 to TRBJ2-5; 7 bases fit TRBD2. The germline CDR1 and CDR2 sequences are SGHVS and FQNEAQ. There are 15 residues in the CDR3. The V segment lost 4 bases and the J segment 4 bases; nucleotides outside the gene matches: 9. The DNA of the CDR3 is TGTGCCAGCAGCTCCAGCTGGGGCGGGAGAGAGACCCAGTACTTC. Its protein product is CASSSSWGGRETQYF.

CDR3 DNA: TGTGCCAGCAGCCAAGATGGGACAGATTACAATGAGCAGTTCTTC. This encodes CASSQDGTDYNEQFF. J is TRBJ2-1 and V is TRBV4-2; 7 nucleotides agree with TRBD1. The germline CDR1 and CDR2 sequences are LGHNA and YNFKEQ. The CDR3 is made up of 15 amino acids. With 0 bases clipped from V and 4 bases from J, the junction kept 3 bases outside the gene matches.

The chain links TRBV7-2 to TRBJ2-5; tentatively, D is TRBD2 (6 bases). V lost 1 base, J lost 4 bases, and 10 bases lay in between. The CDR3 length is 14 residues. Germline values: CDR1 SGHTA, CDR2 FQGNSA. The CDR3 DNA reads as TGTGCCAGCAGCTTAGTGGGGGGTGGAGAGACCCAGTACTTC. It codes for CASSLVGGGETQYF. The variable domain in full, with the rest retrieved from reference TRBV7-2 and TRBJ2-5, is GAGVSQSPSNKVTEKGKDVELRCDPISGHTALYWYRQSLGQGLEFLIYFQGNSAPDKSGLPSDRFSAERTGGSVSTLTIQRTQQEDSAVYLCASSLVGGGETQYFGPGTRLLVL.

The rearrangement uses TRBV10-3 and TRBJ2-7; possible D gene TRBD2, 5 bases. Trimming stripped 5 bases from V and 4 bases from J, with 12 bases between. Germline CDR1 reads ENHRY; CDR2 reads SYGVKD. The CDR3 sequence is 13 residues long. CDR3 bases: TGTGCCATCAGTCAATTCTCGGGGTACGAGCAGTACTTC. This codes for CAISQFSGYEQYF.

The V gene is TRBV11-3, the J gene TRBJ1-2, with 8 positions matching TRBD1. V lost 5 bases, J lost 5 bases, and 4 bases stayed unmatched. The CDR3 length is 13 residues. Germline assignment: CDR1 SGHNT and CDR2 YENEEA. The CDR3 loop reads CASSRTGRYGYTF. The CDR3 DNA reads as TGTGCCAGCAGCCGGACAGGGCGGTATGGCTACACCTTC.

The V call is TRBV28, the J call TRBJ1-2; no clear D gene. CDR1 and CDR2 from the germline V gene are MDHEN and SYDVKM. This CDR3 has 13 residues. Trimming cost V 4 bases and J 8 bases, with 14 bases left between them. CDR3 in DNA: TGTGCCAGCAGTTCCTCGAACCCTCGGGGCTACACCTTC. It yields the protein CASSSSNPRGYTF.

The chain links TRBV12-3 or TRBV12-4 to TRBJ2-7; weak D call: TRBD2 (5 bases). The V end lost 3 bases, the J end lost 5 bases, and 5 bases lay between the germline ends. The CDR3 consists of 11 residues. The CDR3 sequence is CASSFGNEQYF. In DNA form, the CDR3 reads TGTGCCAGCAGTTTCGGGAACGAGCAGTACTTC.

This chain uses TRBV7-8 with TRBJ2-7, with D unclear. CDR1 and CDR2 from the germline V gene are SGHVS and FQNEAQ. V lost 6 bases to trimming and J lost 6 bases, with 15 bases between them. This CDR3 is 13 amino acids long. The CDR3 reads CASRTGTGLEQYF. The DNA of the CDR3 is TGTGCCAGCAGGACCGGTACTGGGCTCGAGCAGTACTTC.

The CDR3 protein is CASSDRDRADEQFF. CDR3 in DNA: TGTGCCAGCTCTGACAGGGACCGGGCCGATGAGCAGTTCTTC. J is TRBJ2-1 and V is TRBV19; 7 bases line up with TRBD1. Germline CDR1 is LNHDA and CDR2 is SQIVND (reference sequence). This CDR3 is built from 14 residues. Losses at the gene ends were 9 bases for V and 8 bases for J; bases not matched to a gene: 13.

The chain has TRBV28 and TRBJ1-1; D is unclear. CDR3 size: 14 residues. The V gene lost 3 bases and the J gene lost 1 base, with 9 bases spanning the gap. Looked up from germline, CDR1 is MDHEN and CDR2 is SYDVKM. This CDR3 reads CASSLYKRNTEAFF. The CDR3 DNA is TGTGCCAGCAGTTTGTATAAGAGGAACACTGAAGCTTTCTTT.